This T cell receptor (beta chain) was captured by sequencing in a study of blood T cells in healthy people across ages. V shed 5 bases and J 3 bases; nucleotides not matched to a gene: 3. The CDR3 is 16 residues long. In germline, CDR1 is MDHEN, CDR2 SYDVKM. Combining a sample-barcoded 5' primer with a J-beta primer mix, a second PCR ran for roughly 7 to 11 cycles. A single record per CDR3 protein comes from TCRdb applying MiXCR to the 5' RACE reads. The repertoire holds about 720,000 distinct CDR3 sequences, with roughly 20% as singletons. The origin of this receptor is a man aged 70 or older in good health. Sequencing was performed on blood. The rearrangement uses TRBV28 and TRBJ2-4, with 14 positions matching TRBD2. In DNA, the CDR3 is TGTGCCAGCAGTATGGGGACTAGCGGGGGCAAAAACATTCAGTACTTC. This translates into CASSMGTSGGKNIQYF.